The rows below give T cell receptor beta chains drawn from one sample of a study of T cell responses to AZD1222 COVID-19 vaccine. Generated by immunoSEQ multiplex PCR, the TCRdb table keeps only in-frame clones and is missing some. The sample holds more than 85,000 clones, 88% seen once. The specimen was peripheral blood, collected on day 0 of AZD1222 vaccination. Source of these receptors: an adult in good health. The CDR3 runs from the conserved cysteine through the conserved F or W. D genes are given only for firm matches. Clone size, where shown, is once, few, many, or a class for clones that have expanded.

clone size: once; V gene: TRBV30; D gene: NA; J gene: TRBJ2-2; CDR3 protein: CAWTVNTGELFF; CDR3 DNA: TGTGCCTGGACAGTGAACACCGGGGAGCTGTTTTTT
clone size: NA; V gene: TRBV28; D gene: NA; J gene: TRBJ1-2; CDR3 protein: CASSPFGRPQYYGYTF; CDR3 DNA: TGTGCCAGCAGTCCATTCGGGAGGCCCCAGTACTATGGCTACACCTTC
clone size: NA; V gene: TRBV21-1; D gene: NA; J gene: TRBJ1-2; CDR3 protein: CASSRACQGPINYGYTF; CDR3 DNA: TGTGCCAGCAGCAGAGCGTGCCAGGGACCGATCAACTATGGCTACACCTTC
clone size: medium-sized; V gene: TRBV5-5; D gene: NA; J gene: TRBJ1-1; CDR3 protein: CASSLVQGFGTEAFF; CDR3 DNA: TGTGCCAGCAGCTTGGTCCAGGGATTCGGGACTGAAGCTTTCTTT
clone size: once; V gene: TRBV24-1; D gene: TRBD1; J gene: TRBJ1-2; CDR3 protein: CATSATGVNGYTF; CDR3 DNA: TGTGCCACCAGTGCAACAGGGGTGAATGGCTACACCTTC
clone size: NA; V gene: TRBV5-6; D gene: NA; J gene: TRBJ2-5; CDR3 protein: CASSLERKQETQYF; CDR3 DNA: TGTGCCAGCAGCTTGGAACGCAAGCAAGAGACCCAGTACTTC
clone size: NA; V gene: TRBV27; D gene: NA; J gene: TRBJ1-4; CDR3 protein: CASSLSGREKLFF; CDR3 DNA: TGTGCCAGCAGTTTATCGGGACGGGAAAAACTGTTTTTT
clone size: NA; V gene: TRBV6-2/TRBV6-3; D gene: NA; J gene: TRBJ1-1; CDR3 protein: CASSPGHNTEAFF; CDR3 DNA: TGTGCCAGCAGCCCCGGACACAACACTGAAGCTTTCTTT
clone size: NA; V gene: TRBV7-8; D gene: TRBD1; J gene: TRBJ2-7; CDR3 protein: CASSLVGRGSAYEQYF; CDR3 DNA: TGTGCCAGCAGCTTAGTAGGCAGGGGGAGCGCCTACGAGCAGTACTTC
clone size: NA; V gene: TRBV4-2; D gene: NA; J gene: TRBJ1-1; CDR3 protein: CASSQVGVGTEAFF; CDR3 DNA: TGTGCCAGCAGCCAAGTGGGTGTTGGCACTGAAGCTTTCTTT
clone size: once; V gene: TRBV2; D gene: NA; J gene: TRBJ1-6; CDR3 protein: CASSEQGSSYNSPLHF; CDR3 DNA: TGTGCCAGCAGTGAACAGGGTAGCTCCTATAATTCACCCCTCCACTTT
clone size: NA; V gene: TRBV7-9; D gene: TRBD1; J gene: TRBJ2-1; CDR3 protein: CASRDKTGVDEQFF; CDR3 DNA: TGTGCCAGCAGGGATAAGACAGGGGTGGATGAGCAGTTCTTC
clone size: NA; V gene: TRBV15; D gene: NA; J gene: TRBJ2-2; CDR3 protein: CATSRGTSYYVAGELFF; CDR3 DNA: TGTGCCACCAGCAGAGGAACTAGTTACTATGTAGCCGGGGAGCTGTTTTTT
clone size: NA; V gene: TRBV2; D gene: NA; J gene: TRBJ2-3; CDR3 protein: CASRATWNPDTQYF; CDR3 DNA: TGTGCCAGCAGGGCAACTTGGAATCCAGATACGCAGTATTTT
clone size: NA; V gene: TRBV6-2/TRBV6-3; D gene: NA; J gene: TRBJ1-1; CDR3 protein: CASSYLKTEAFF; CDR3 DNA: TGTGCCAGCAGTTACCTGAAGACTGAAGCTTTCTTT
clone size: NA; V gene: TRBV2; D gene: NA; J gene: TRBJ2-1; CDR3 protein: CASTPGGGKEQFF; CDR3 DNA: TGTGCCAGCACCCCAGGGGGGGGCAAAGAGCAGTTCTTC
clone size: NA; V gene: TRBV5-1; D gene: TRBD1; J gene: TRBJ1-1; CDR3 protein: CASSLVGTGGITEAFF; CDR3 DNA: TGCGCCAGCAGCTTGGTGGGGACAGGGGGCATCACTGAAGCTTTCTTT
clone size: once; V gene: TRBV27; D gene: TRBD2; J gene: TRBJ2-7; CDR3 protein: CASSLWRGESEQYF; CDR3 DNA: TGTGCCAGCAGTTTATGGCGGGGGGAGAGCGAGCAGTACTTC
clone size: NA; V gene: TRBV5-1; D gene: NA; J gene: TRBJ2-7; CDR3 protein: CASSPEGAGREQYF; CDR3 DNA: TGCGCCAGCAGCCCCGAAGGGGCAGGGCGAGAGCAGTACTTC
clone size: NA; V gene: TRBV2; D gene: NA; J gene: TRBJ2-1; CDR3 protein: CASSRDLPDNEQFF; CDR3 DNA: TGTGCCAGCAGTCGGGACTTACCGGACAATGAGCAGTTCTTC
clone size: NA; V gene: TRBV15; D gene: TRBD2; J gene: TRBJ2-3; CDR3 protein: CATSRDSILIAGEAEYF; CDR3 DNA: TGTGCCACCAGCAGAGATTCGATCTTAATAGCGGGAGAGGCGGAGTATTTT
clone size: NA; V gene: TRBV6-5; D gene: NA; J gene: TRBJ2-2; CDR3 protein: CASSYWASSNTGELFF; CDR3 DNA: TGTGCCAGCAGTTACTGGGCTAGCTCGAACACCGGGGAGCTGTTTTTT
clone size: once; V gene: TRBV6-6; D gene: TRBD1; J gene: TRBJ1-2; CDR3 protein: CASSVPGQGDGYGYTF; CDR3 DNA: TGTGCCAGCAGTGTCCCGGGACAGGGGGACGGCTATGGCTACACCTTC
clone size: NA; V gene: TRBV6-6; D gene: TRBD2; J gene: TRBJ2-3; CDR3 protein: CASSRLAGGPGQSPDTQYF; CDR3 DNA: TGTGCCAGCAGCCGACTAGCGGGAGGGCCCGGTCAAAGTCCAGATACGCAGTATTTT
clone size: NA; V gene: TRBV29-1; D gene: NA; J gene: TRBJ1-1; CDR3 protein: CSSGRTEAFF; CDR3 DNA: TGCAGCAGTGGGCGCACTGAAGCTTTCTTT
clone size: few; V gene: TRBV7-3; D gene: NA; J gene: TRBJ2-1; CDR3 protein: CASSPRGLPGSYNEQFF; CDR3 DNA: TGTGCCAGCAGCCCTAGGGGTCTGCCGGGAAGTTACAATGAGCAGTTCTTC
clone size: NA; V gene: TRBV9; D gene: NA; J gene: TRBJ1-3; CDR3 protein: CASSLDPYSGNTIYF; CDR3 DNA: TGTGCCAGCAGCCTCGATCCCTACTCTGGAAACACCATATATTTT
clone size: once; V gene: TRBV5-1; D gene: NA; J gene: TRBJ1-3; CDR3 protein: CASSLSTGGGNTIYF; CDR3 DNA: TGCGCCAGCAGCTTGTCGACAGGCGGCGGAAACACCATATATTTT
clone size: once; V gene: TRBV9; D gene: TRBD2; J gene: TRBJ2-1; CDR3 protein: CASSVGASGGRDEQFF; CDR3 DNA: TGTGCCAGCAGCGTAGGGGCTAGCGGGGGTAGGGATGAGCAGTTCTTC
clone size: NA; V gene: TRBV14; D gene: NA; J gene: TRBJ2-7; CDR3 protein: CASSWGPTYEQYF; CDR3 DNA: TGTGCCAGCAGCTGGGGACCTACCTACGAGCAGTACTTC
clone size: NA; V gene: TRBV29-1; D gene: NA; J gene: TRBJ1-6; CDR3 protein: CSVRRAVGSPLHF; CDR3 DNA: TGCAGCGTCCGCAGGGCGGTAGGGTCACCCCTCCACTTT
clone size: NA; V gene: TRBV5-6; D gene: TRBD2; J gene: TRBJ2-1; CDR3 protein: CASSPQLAGGNNEQFF; CDR3 DNA: TGTGCCAGCAGCCCACAACTAGCGGGAGGGAACAATGAGCAGTTCTTC
clone size: NA; V gene: TRBV2; D gene: NA; J gene: TRBJ1-4; CDR3 protein: CASSLGPGEKLFF; CDR3 DNA: TGTGCCAGCAGTCTCGGACCGGGAGAAAAACTGTTTTTT
clone size: NA; V gene: TRBV9; D gene: TRBD2; J gene: TRBJ2-2; CDR3 protein: CASSLTGLAYTGELFF; CDR3 DNA: TGTGCCAGCAGCCTTACGGGACTAGCGTATACCGGGGAGCTGTTTTTT
clone size: NA; V gene: TRBV6-1; D gene: NA; J gene: TRBJ2-5; CDR3 protein: CASSEDRMAQETQYF; CDR3 DNA: TGTGCCAGCAGTGAAGATCGGATGGCCCAAGAGACCCAGTACTTC
clone size: NA; V gene: TRBV24-1; D gene: TRBD1; J gene: TRBJ2-1; CDR3 protein: CATSDLRTGGINEQFF; CDR3 DNA: TGTGCCACCAGTGATTTGAGGACAGGGGGCATCAATGAGCAGTTCTTC
clone size: once; V gene: TRBV19; D gene: NA; J gene: TRBJ1-5; CDR3 protein: CASSIRIGNQPQHF; CDR3 DNA: TGTGCCAGTAGTATACGCATAGGCAATCAGCCCCAGCATTTT
clone size: NA; V gene: TRBV6-1; D gene: NA; J gene: TRBJ2-1; CDR3 protein: CASSGDGQKSSYNEQFF; CDR3 DNA: TGTGCCAGCAGTGGAGACGGACAGAAGAGCTCCTACAATGAGCAGTTCTTC
clone size: NA; V gene: TRBV7-3; D gene: TRBD1; J gene: TRBJ1-1; CDR3 protein: CASSQTGTGKPNLFF; CDR3 DNA: TGTGCCAGCAGCCAAACCGGGACAGGAAAACCGAACTTGTTCTTT
clone size: NA; V gene: TRBV10-3; D gene: NA; J gene: TRBJ2-3; CDR3 protein: CAISPRSDTQYF; CDR3 DNA: TGTGCCATCAGTCCGAGATCAGATACGCAGTATTTT
clone size: NA; V gene: TRBV30; D gene: NA; J gene: TRBJ2-7; CDR3 protein: CAWSVSTYEQYF; CDR3 DNA: TGTGCCTGGAGTGTTAGCACCTACGAGCAGTACTTC
clone size: NA; V gene: TRBV7-2; D gene: TRBD2; J gene: TRBJ2-3; CDR3 protein: CASSTEVASGFTDTQYF; CDR3 DNA: TGTGCCAGCAGCACCGAGGTGGCTAGCGGCTTCACAGATACGCAGTATTTT
clone size: NA; V gene: TRBV29-1; D gene: TRBD1; J gene: TRBJ2-5; CDR3 protein: CPQQELQGAVGETQYF; CDR3 DNA: TGCCCACAACAAGAGTTACAGGGGGCAGTTGGGGAGACCCAGTACTTC
clone size: NA; V gene: TRBV5-1; D gene: NA; J gene: TRBJ1-5; CDR3 protein: CASSLAGQPQHF; CDR3 DNA: TGCGCCAGCAGCTTGGCCGGTCAGCCCCAGCATTTT
clone size: once; V gene: TRBV28; D gene: NA; J gene: TRBJ1-4; CDR3 protein: CASSLRVGANEKLFF; CDR3 DNA: TGTGCCAGCAGTCTACGGGTGGGGGCTAATGAAAAACTGTTTTTT
clone size: NA; V gene: TRBV6-2/TRBV6-3; D gene: NA; J gene: TRBJ1-6; CDR3 protein: CASSYDANSPLHF; CDR3 DNA: TGTGCCAGCAGTTACGACGCGAATTCACCCCTCCACTTT
clone size: NA; V gene: TRBV6-2/TRBV6-3; D gene: TRBD1; J gene: TRBJ1-6; CDR3 protein: CASSGQGVSTPLHF; CDR3 DNA: TGTGCCAGCAGCGGACAGGGGGTAAGCACACCCCTCCACTTT
clone size: NA; V gene: TRBV27; D gene: NA; J gene: TRBJ2-7; CDR3 protein: CASSSGPSPTYEQYF; CDR3 DNA: TGTGCCAGCAGTTCCGGACCTTCTCCTACCTACGAGCAGTACTTC
clone size: NA; V gene: TRBV3-1/TRBV3-2; D gene: TRBD2; J gene: TRBJ2-3; CDR3 protein: CASSPWRGTSTDTQYF; CDR3 DNA: TGTGCCAGCAGTCCCTGGCGGGGGACTAGCACAGATACGCAGTATTTT
clone size: NA; V gene: TRBV5-4; D gene: NA; J gene: TRBJ2-7; CDR3 protein: CASSLDPRTEYEQYF; CDR3 DNA: TGTGCCAGCAGCTTGGATCCACGGACTGAATACGAGCAGTACTTC
clone size: once; V gene: TRBV7-9; D gene: TRBD2; J gene: TRBJ2-1; CDR3 protein: CASSLENLAGGRFWGEQFF; CDR3 DNA: TGTGCCAGCAGCTTAGAGAATCTAGCGGGAGGCCGGTTTTGGGGCGAGCAGTTCTTC
clone size: NA; V gene: TRBV10-3; D gene: NA; J gene: TRBJ1-1; CDR3 protein: CAISESPVNTEAFF; CDR3 DNA: TGTGCCATCAGTGAGTCTCCTGTGAACACTGAAGCTTTCTTT
clone size: NA; V gene: TRBV24-1; D gene: TRBD1; J gene: TRBJ1-4; CDR3 protein: CATSDSGQGSEKLFF; CDR3 DNA: TGTGCCACCAGTGACTCGGGACAGGGAAGTGAAAAACTGTTTTTT
clone size: few; V gene: TRBV5-1; D gene: NA; J gene: TRBJ1-1; CDR3 protein: CASSKGLGGLNTEAFF; CDR3 DNA: TGCGCCAGCAGCAAGGGCCTGGGTGGGTTGAACACTGAAGCTTTCTTT
clone size: NA; V gene: TRBV6-2/TRBV6-3; D gene: NA; J gene: TRBJ2-2; CDR3 protein: CASSYIGTGELFF; CDR3 DNA: TGTGCCAGCAGTTACATTGGGACCGGGGAGCTGTTTTTT